This record covers a single TCR beta chain. This sample is drawn from a study of technical replicates of blood from a handful of donors. Germline-derived CDR1 and CDR2 are PRHDT and FYEKMQ (reference sequence). V gave up 4 bases and J gave up 6 bases; unmatched junction bases: 5. This CDR3 comprises 14 residues. The assay was immunoSEQ multiplex PCR, and TCRdb's table has in-frame clones only and misses some. Of roughly 14,000 clones in the sample, roughly four fifths were seen once. Material for sequencing was PBMCs. The TCR sequence derives from a human donor in good health. The chain uses TRBV13 and TRBJ2-1; the match to TRBD2 covers 8 bases. Written as DNA, the CDR3 is TGTGCCAGCAGCTACCGGGAGGGCCTCAATGAGCAGTTCTTC. Translated: CASSYREGLNEQFF.